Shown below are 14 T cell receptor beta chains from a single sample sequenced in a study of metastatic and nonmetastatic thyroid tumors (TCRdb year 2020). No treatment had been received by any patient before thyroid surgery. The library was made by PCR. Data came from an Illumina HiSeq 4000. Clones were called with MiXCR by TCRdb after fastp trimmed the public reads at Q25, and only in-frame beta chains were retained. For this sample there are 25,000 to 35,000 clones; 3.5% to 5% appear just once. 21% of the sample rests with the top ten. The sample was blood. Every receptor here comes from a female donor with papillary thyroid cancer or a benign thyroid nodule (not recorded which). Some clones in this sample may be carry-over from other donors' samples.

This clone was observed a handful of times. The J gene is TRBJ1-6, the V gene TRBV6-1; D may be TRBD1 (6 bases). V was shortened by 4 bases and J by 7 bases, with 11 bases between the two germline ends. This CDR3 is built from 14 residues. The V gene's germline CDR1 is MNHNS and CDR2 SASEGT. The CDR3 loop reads CASSGQAENSPLHF. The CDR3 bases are TGTGCCAGCAGTGGACAGGCCGAAAATTCACCCCTCCACTTT.

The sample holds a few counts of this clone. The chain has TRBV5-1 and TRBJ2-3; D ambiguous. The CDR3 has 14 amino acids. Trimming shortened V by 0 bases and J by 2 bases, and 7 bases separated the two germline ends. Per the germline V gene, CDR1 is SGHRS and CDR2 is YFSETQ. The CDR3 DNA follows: TGCGCCAGCAGCTTGGGGTGGCTCACAGATACGCAGTATTTT. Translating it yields CASSLGWLTDTQYF.

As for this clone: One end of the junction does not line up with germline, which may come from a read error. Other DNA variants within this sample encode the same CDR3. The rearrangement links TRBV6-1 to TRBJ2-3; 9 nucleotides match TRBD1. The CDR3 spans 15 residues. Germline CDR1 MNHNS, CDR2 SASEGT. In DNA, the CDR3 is TGTGCCAGCAGTACCTTGGGACAGGGCGGTAATACGCAGTATTTC. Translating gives CASSTLGQGGNTQYF.

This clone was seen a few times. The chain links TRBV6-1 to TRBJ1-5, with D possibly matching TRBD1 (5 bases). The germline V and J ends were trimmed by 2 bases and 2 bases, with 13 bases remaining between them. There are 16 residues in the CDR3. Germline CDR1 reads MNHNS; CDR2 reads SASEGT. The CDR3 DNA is TGTGCCAGCAGTGAACAGGCAGGGATGGGCAATCAGCCCCAGCATTTT. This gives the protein CASSEQAGMGNQPQHF.

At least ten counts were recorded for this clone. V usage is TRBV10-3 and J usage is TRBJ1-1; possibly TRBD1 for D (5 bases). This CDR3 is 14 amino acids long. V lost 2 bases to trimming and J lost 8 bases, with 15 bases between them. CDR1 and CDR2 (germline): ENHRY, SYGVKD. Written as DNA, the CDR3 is TGTGCCATCAGTGAGCCAGTGGACAACGCGGAAGCTTTCTTT. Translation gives CAISEPVDNAEAFF.

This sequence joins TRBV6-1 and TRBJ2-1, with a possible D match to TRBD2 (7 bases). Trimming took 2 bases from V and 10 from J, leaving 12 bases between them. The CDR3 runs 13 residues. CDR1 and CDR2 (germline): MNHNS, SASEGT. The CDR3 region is CASSELGGLEQFF. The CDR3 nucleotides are TGTGCCAGCAGTGAACTGGGGGGGCTCGAGCAGTTCTTC.

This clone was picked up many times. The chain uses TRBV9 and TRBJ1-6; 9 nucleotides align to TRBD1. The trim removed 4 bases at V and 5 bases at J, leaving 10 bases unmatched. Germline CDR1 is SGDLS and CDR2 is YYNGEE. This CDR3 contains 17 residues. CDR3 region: CASSSTTGGSDNSPLHF. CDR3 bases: TGTGCCAGCAGCTCCACGACAGGGGGGTCAGATAATTCACCCCTCCACTTT.

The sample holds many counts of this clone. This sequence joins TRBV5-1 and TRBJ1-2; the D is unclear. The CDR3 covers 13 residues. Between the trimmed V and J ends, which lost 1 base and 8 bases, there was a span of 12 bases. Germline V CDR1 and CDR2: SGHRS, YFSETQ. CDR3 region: CASSLLVDTGYTF. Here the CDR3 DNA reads TGCGCCAGCAGCTTGTTAGTGGATACCGGCTACACCTTC.

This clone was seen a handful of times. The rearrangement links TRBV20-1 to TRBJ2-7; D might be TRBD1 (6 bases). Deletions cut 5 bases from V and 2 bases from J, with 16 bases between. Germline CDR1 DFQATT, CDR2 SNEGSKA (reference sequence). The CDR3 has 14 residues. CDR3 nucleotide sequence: TGCAGTGCTCACCACGGGACATCGGCCTACGAGCAGTACTTC. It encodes CSAHHGTSAYEQYF.

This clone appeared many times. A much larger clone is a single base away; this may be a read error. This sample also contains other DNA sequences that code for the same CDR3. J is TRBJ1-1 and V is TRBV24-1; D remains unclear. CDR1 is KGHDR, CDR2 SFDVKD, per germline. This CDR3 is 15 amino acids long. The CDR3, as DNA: TGTGCCACCAGTGAGGGCGGACGGGGAAACACTGAAGCTTTCTTC. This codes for CATSEGGRGNTEAFF.

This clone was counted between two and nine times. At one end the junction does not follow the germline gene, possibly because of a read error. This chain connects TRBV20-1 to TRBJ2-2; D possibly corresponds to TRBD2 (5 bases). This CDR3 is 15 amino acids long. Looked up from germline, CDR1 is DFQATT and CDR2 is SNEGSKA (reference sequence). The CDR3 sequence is CSARDSTGNTWELFF. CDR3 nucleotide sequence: TGCAGTGCTAGAGATTCGACGGGGAACACCTGGGAGCTGTTTTTT.

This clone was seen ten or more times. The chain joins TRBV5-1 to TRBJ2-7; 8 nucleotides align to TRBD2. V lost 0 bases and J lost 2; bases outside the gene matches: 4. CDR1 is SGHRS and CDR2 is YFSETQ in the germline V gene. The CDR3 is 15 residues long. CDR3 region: CASSLEPGGTYEQYF. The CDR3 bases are TGCGCCAGCAGCTTGGAACCGGGGGGGACCTACGAGCAGTACTTC.

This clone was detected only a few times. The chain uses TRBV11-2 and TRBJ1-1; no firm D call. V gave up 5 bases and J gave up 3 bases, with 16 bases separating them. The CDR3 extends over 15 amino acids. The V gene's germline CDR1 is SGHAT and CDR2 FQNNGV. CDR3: CASSHIKDGYTEAFF. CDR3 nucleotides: TGTGCCAGCAGCCACATCAAGGACGGGTACACTGAAGCTTTCTTT.

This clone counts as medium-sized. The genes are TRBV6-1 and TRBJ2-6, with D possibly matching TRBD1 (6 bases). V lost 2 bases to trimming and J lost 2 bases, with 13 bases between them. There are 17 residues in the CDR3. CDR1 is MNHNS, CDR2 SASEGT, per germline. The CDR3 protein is CASSETYWGPGANVLTF. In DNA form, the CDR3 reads TGTGCCAGCAGTGAAACCTACTGGGGGCCTGGGGCCAACGTCCTGACTTTC.